The 18 T cell receptor beta chains below come from one sample, sequenced in a study of T-cell reconstitution after alpha-beta-depleted transplantation in children. Preparation of the TCRbeta library was carried out with unique molecular identifiers. TCRdb fed the PCR reads into MiXCR, producing one record per CDR3 protein. Here the sample spans roughly 200,000 distinct CDR3 sequences, about 8.4% being singletons. The source was PBMCs, mostly from graft donor cells, collected 360 days after TCRalphabeta/CD19-depleted stem cell transplant. These receptors came from a male patient between 2 and 15 years old who had a stem cell transplant for acute myeloid leukemia, so the T cells may come from the graft donor.

This clonotype was seen at least ten times. The chain combines TRBV28 with TRBJ2-7, with a possible D match to TRBD2 (6 bases). Germline CDR1 reads MDHEN; CDR2 reads SYDVKM. The CDR3 length is 13 residues. Trimming left V 6 bases short and J 3 bases short, with 12 bases between. The CDR3 region has the DNA TGTGCCAGCAGCCTTGGGACTCTCTACGAGCAGTACTTC. It yields the protein CASSLGTLYEQYF. Looking up the rest from reference TRBV28 and TRBJ2-7 gives the full variable domain: DVKVTQSSRYLVKRTGEKVFLECVQDMDHENMFWYRQDPGLGLRLIYFSYDVKMKEKGDIPEGYSVSREKKERFSLILESASTNQTSMYLCASSLGTLYEQYFGPGTRLTVT.

In this sample, this clonotype turned up many times. This chain connects TRBV29-1 to TRBJ2-7; D ambiguous. The germline gives CDR1 SQVTM, CDR2 ANQGSEA. The CDR3 is 11 amino acids. Trimming stripped 7 bases from V and 3 bases from J, with 10 bases between. The CDR3 region is CSATENYEQYV. The DNA for the CDR3 is TGCAGCGCTACAGAAAACTACGAGCAGTACGTC.

This clonotype was recorded many times. V is TRBV3-1 and J is TRBJ2-1; 10 bases line up with TRBD2. This CDR3 has 16 residues. Unmatched junction bases numbered 5, after V lost 0 bases and J lost 6 bases. Per the germline V gene, CDR1 is LGHDT and CDR2 is YNNKEL (reference sequence). CDR3 loop: CASSQDWASGGNEQFF. CDR3 DNA sequence: TGTGCCAGCAGCCAAGATTGGGCTAGCGGGGGCAATGAGCAGTTCTTC.

The genes are TRBV19 and TRBJ2-2; no clear D gene. Germline assignment: CDR1 LNHDA and CDR2 SQIVND (reference sequence). The V end was cut by 7 bases, the J end by 4 bases, with 10 bases between. The CDR3 extends over 13 amino acids. The CDR3 reads CASKGFGTGELFF. CDR3 sequence (DNA): TGTGCCAGTAAAGGCTTCGGCACCGGGGAGCTGTTTTTT.

This clonotype was found many times. The chain carries TRBV29-1 and TRBJ1-2; TRBD1 matches 8 bases. Trimming cost V 6 bases and J 1 base; bases outside gene matches: 4. The germline V gene has CDR1 SQVTM and CDR2 ANQGSEA. The CDR3 runs 13 residues. This chain's CDR3 is CSVHRGVNYGYTF. In nucleotides, the CDR3 is TGCAGCGTGCACAGGGGGGTTAACTATGGCTACACCTTC.

The rearrangement uses TRBV4-3 and TRBJ2-5; 8 bases align to TRBD2. V shed 2 bases, J shed 5 bases, and the junction held 7 bases outside the gene matches. Germline CDR1 is LGHNA and CDR2 is YSLEER. CDR3 length: 15 residues. The CDR3 nucleotides read TGCGCCAGCAGCCAAATGGGACTAGGCCCGGAGACCCAGTACTTC. This encodes CASSQMGLGPETQYF.

The chain links TRBV20-1 to TRBJ1-6; D uncertain. The CDR3 has 15 residues. V lost 5 bases and J 0 bases, leaving 11 bases between the germline ends. Per the germline V gene, CDR1 is DFQATT and CDR2 is SNEGSKA (reference sequence). CDR3 nucleotide sequence: TGCAGTGCTTATACAGCGAGCTCCTATAATTCACCCCTCCACTTT. It yields the protein CSAYTASSYNSPLHF.

A few counts support this clonotype. This chain joins TRBV12-3 or TRBV12-4 and TRBJ1-5, with a possible D match to TRBD1 (5 bases). The V and J ends lost 6 bases and 3 bases respectively, with 9 bases between them. The CDR3 consists of 13 residues. The CDR3 spells CASRRQLNQPQHF. CDR3 nucleotides: TGTGCCAGCAGAAGACAGCTCAATCAGCCCCAGCATTTT.

This clonotype was observed a few times. The chain employs TRBV5-6 and TRBJ2-2; TRBD1 matches at 7 bases. Germline CDR1 reads SGHDT; CDR2 reads YYEEEE. After removal of 2 bases from V and 6 bases from J, the junction contained 4 bases not matched to a gene. This CDR3 spans 14 amino acids. Here the CDR3 DNA reads TGTGCCAGCAGCTTTACTGACAGGGCCGGGGAGCTGTTTTTT. This codes for CASSFTDRAGELFF.

CDR3: CASIRQGLMDTQYF. CDR3 coding DNA: TGTGCCAGCATTCGTCAGGGTCTGATGGATACGCAGTATTTT. This chain joins TRBV2 and TRBJ2-3; maybe TRBD1 (5 bases). Germline loops: CDR1 SNHLY, CDR2 FYNNEI. The CDR3 runs 14 residues. Trimming stripped 7 bases from V and 6 bases from J, with 17 bases between.

This clonotype was seen many times. The chain couples TRBV20-1 to TRBJ1-5, with D perhaps matching TRBD1 (6 bases). Germline V gene sequence: CDR1 DFQATT, CDR2 SNEGSKA (reference sequence). Trimming removed 6 bases from V and 2 bases from J, with 8 bases in between. This CDR3 has 12 amino acids. Here the CDR3 reads CSARGGNQPQHF. CDR3 DNA: TGCAGTGCCAGGGGTGGCAATCAGCCCCAGCATTTT.

This clonotype was detected a few times. The CDR3 loop is CASSPRTAMNTEAFF. The CDR3 DNA is TGTGCCAGCAGCCCGCGCACAGCTATGAACACTGAAGCTTTCTTT. This chain links TRBV11-2 with TRBJ1-1; D gene uncertain. The CDR3 covers 15 residues. The V and J ends lost 5 bases and 0 bases respectively, with 13 bases between them. The V gene's germline CDR1 is SGHAT and CDR2 FQNNGV.

V usage is TRBV4-1 and J usage is TRBJ2-3, with D maybe TRBD2 (6 bases). Per germline, CDR1 MGHRA and CDR2 YSYEKL. The CDR3 is made up of 23 amino acids. V shed 4 bases and J shed 3 bases, with 38 bases lying between them. This CDR3 reads CASSPSAPSWGEYSGILTDTQYF. The CDR3 bases are TGCGCCAGCAGCCCCTCAGCACCCTCCTGGGGGGAGTACAGTGGTATATTAACAGATACGCAGTATTTT.

This clonotype occurred many times. This chain links TRBV9 with TRBJ2-7, with D perhaps TRBD2 (6 bases). Deletions cut 3 bases from V and 8 bases from J, with 18 bases between. CDR1 and CDR2 from the germline V gene are SGDLS and YYNGEE. This CDR3 region has 14 residues. The CDR3 here is CASSGHLRDSKQYF. The DNA of the CDR3 is TGTGCCAGCAGCGGGCATCTCCGGGACTCTAAGCAGTACTTC.

The V call is TRBV20-1, the J call TRBJ1-3; TRBD1 matches at 10 bases. The CDR3 length is 15 residues. With 0 bases clipped from V and 4 bases from J, the junction kept 3 bases outside the gene matches. Per the germline V gene, CDR1 is DFQATT and CDR2 is SNEGSKA (reference sequence). The CDR3 reads CSARDPGQGGNTIYF. The CDR3 DNA reads as TGCAGTGCTAGAGATCCGGGACAGGGGGGAAACACCATATATTTT.

DNA for the CDR3: TGCAGTGCTAGACCCTCGGGACTAGCGGGAAGGCAGTACTTC. Translated, it gives CSARPSGLAGRQYF. V gene TRBV20-1 combines with J gene TRBJ2-7, with 13 bases lining up with TRBD2. With 2 bases clipped from V and 9 bases from J, the junction kept 7 bases outside the gene matches. The CDR3 runs 14 residues. From germline, CDR1 is DFQATT and CDR2 SNEGSKA (reference sequence).

V gene TRBV6-5 combines with J gene TRBJ2-2; TRBD1 is a possible D gene (7 bases). Germline-derived CDR1 and CDR2 are MNHEY and SVGAGI. V shed 4 bases and J shed 7 bases, with 13 bases lying between them. This CDR3 has 14 amino acids. CDR3 sequence: CASSWRGLGGELFF. The DNA for the CDR3 is TGTGCCAGCAGTTGGAGGGGGCTGGGCGGGGAGCTGTTTTTT.

This clonotype was counted many times. The chain carries TRBV5-1 and TRBJ2-1; the D gene is possibly TRBD2 (5 bases). The CDR3 is 18 residues long. V was clipped by 1 base and J by 1 base, with 18 bases between them. From germline, CDR1 is SGHRS and CDR2 YFSETQ. For the CDR3, the DNA is TGCGCCAGCAGCTTGTTTACTTTCGTTGGGAGTTCCTACAATGAGCAGTTCTTC. Translated: CASSLFTFVGSSYNEQFF.